A selection of T cell receptor beta chains follows, all from one sample in a study of identical twins. TCRdb independently ran MiXCR on the 5' RACE reads; one entry per CDR3 protein. Among hundreds of thousands of distinct CDR3 sequences listed, more than 9% were seen once. These data were likewise used in another study, on yellow fever vaccine responses in identical twins.

The sequenced material came from CD8+ T cells sorted from blood. These receptors originate from a woman aged 18-29 years in good health. Both conserved end residues are part of each CDR3. A D gene is named only where the DNA matches it firmly. The listing skips clone size in some rows; elsewhere it reads once, few, many or a size class.

abundance	v_gene	d_gene	j_gene	CDR3nt	CDR3aa
few	TRBV7-9	TRBD1	TRBJ2-6	TGTGCCAGCAGCTCCGGGACAGCTATTACTGGGGCCAACGTCCTGACTTTC	CASSSGTAITGANVLTF
.	TRBV24-1	.	TRBJ2-7	TGTGCCACCAGTGGTCCGCCGGGACGGAGCTCCTACGAGCAGTACTTC	CATSGPPGRSSYEQYF
.	TRBV4-1	TRBD2	TRBJ2-7	TGCGCCAGCAGCCAAGATGGTCTAGCGGGAGTGCCGGATTACTTC	CASSQDGLAGVPDYF
few	TRBV25-1	.	TRBJ1-6	TGTGCCAGCAGTGAAAGGGGGAGAGGGTCACCCCTCCACTTT	CASSERGRGSPLHF
.	TRBV3-1	.	TRBJ2-5	TGTGCCAGCAGCCAAGACTGGGGCGATGACCAAGAGACCCAGTACTTC	CASSQDWGDDQETQYF
.	TRBV20-1	.	TRBJ2-3	TGCAGTGCTAGACCGGAGGGGAGCACAGATACGCAGTATTTT	CSARPEGSTDTQYF
.	TRBV7-9	.	TRBJ1-5	TGTGCCAGCAGCTCGAGCGTAAATCAGCCCCAGCATTTT	CASSSSVNQPQHF
few	TRBV9	.	TRBJ2-1	TGTGCCAGCCGCCCCCCGGGGGGCGCGCACAATGAGCAGTTCTTC	CASRPPGGAHNEQFF
few	TRBV21-1	.	TRBJ2-1	TGTGCCAGCAGCCGGGGATTCTACAATGAGCAGTTCTTC	CASSRGFYNEQFF
.	TRBV5-6	.	TRBJ1-1	TGTGCCAGCAGCTTCGGCAGGGGGAACACTGAAGCTTTCTTT	CASSFGRGNTEAFF
.	TRBV6-5	TRBD2	TRBJ2-5	TGTGCCAGCAGTTACTCGATTAGTCTAGCGGGGGGGTCGCAAGAGACCCAGTACTTC	CASSYSISLAGGSQETQYF
.	TRBV12-3/TRBV12-4	TRBD2	TRBJ2-7	TGTGCCAGCAGCCCGGGACTAGCGGGAACGTCGAGTGAGCAGTACTTC	CASSPGLAGTSSEQYF
.	TRBV6-1	.	TRBJ1-1	TGTGACAGCAGTGTAGCAGGGAACACTGAAGCTTTCTTT	CDSSVAGNTEAFF
.	TRBV15	.	TRBJ2-7	TGTGCCACCAGCAGGAGGGAAGGCGGGGCGCGGTACGAGCAGTACTTC	CATSRREGGARYEQYF
few	TRBV6-5	TRBD1	TRBJ2-5	TGTGCCAGCAGTTACTCACACCCGACAGGGGCCCAAGAGACCCAGTACTTC	CASSYSHPTGAQETQYF
.	TRBV2	.	TRBJ2-7	TGTGCCAGCATGGGGTCCTACGAGCAGTACTTC	CASMGSYEQYF
.	TRBV20-1	.	TRBJ2-7	TGCAGTGCCGTCAACAGGGATCCCTACGAGCAGTACTTC	CSAVNRDPYEQYF
.	TRBV27	.	TRBJ1-4	TGTGCCAGCAGTGGGGGGGGCGAAAAACTGTTTTTT	CASSGGGEKLFF
few	TRBV4-2	TRBD1	TRBJ2-7	TGTGCCAGCAGCCAAGATTACGGGACAGGGGCCGACGAGCAGTACTTC	CASSQDYGTGADEQYF
.	TRBV7-9	.	TRBJ2-3	TGTGCCAGCAGGCGGGCGGTTAGCACAGATACGCAGTATTTT	CASRRAVSTDTQYF
few	TRBV27	TRBD2	TRBJ2-3	TGTGCCAGCAGTTTATTCGCGGGAGCGGGGGATACGCAGTATTTT	CASSLFAGAGDTQYF
few	TRBV29-1	.	TRBJ2-6	TGCAGCGTTGAAGAAGGGACAACCTCTGGGGCCAACGTCCTGACTTTC	CSVEEGTTSGANVLTF
.	TRBV15	.	TRBJ2-5	TGTGCCACCAGCAAGCCCCGGACCGAGTACCAAGAGACCCAGTACTTT	CATSKPRTEYQETQYF
.	TRBV7-9	.	TRBJ2-1	TGTGCCAGCAGTATTCCGGGGGAAAATGAGCAGTTCTTC	CASSIPGENEQFF
.	TRBV7-9	.	TRBJ2-2	TGTGCCAGCAGCTTAAGTATTCCAGGGGAGGAGCTGTTTTTT	CASSLSIPGEELFF
many	TRBV5-1	.	TRBJ1-1	TGCGCCAGCAGCTTGCACAGGTTCACTGAAGCTTTCTTT	CASSLHRFTEAFF
few	TRBV20-1	.	TRBJ2-7	TGCAGTGCCAAGGGACGGCGCGATTACGAGCAGTACTTC	CSAKGRRDYEQYF
many	TRBV5-1	.	TRBJ2-1	TGCGCCAGCAGCGGGGGACACCCAAGCTCCTACAATGAGCAGTTCTTC	CASSGGHPSSYNEQFF
.	TRBV4-1	TRBD1	TRBJ2-3	TGCGCCAGCAGCCAAGGTACAGGGGCCTGGGAGGATACGCAGTATTTT	CASSQGTGAWEDTQYF
.	TRBV24-1	.	TRBJ2-1	TGTGCCACCAGTGATTTCCTGGGGACAACTTATCGAAGCTCCTACAATGAGCAGTTCTTC	CATSDFLGTTYRSSYNEQFF
.	TRBV12-3/TRBV12-4	.	TRBJ1-2	TGTGCCAGCAGTTCACCAGGGAAAGATGGCTACACCTTC	CASSSPGKDGYTF
.	TRBV29-1	TRBD1	TRBJ2-7	TGCAGCGTTGAGTTAGATACAGGGGCCAACTCCTACGAGCAGTACTTC	CSVELDTGANSYEQYF
.	TRBV29-1	.	TRBJ2-5	TGCAGCGCCAAAGGGGGTCCCGGAATCTATGAGACCCAGTACTTC	CSAKGGPGIYETQYF
.	TRBV20-1	.	TRBJ2-1	TGCAGTGCTCCGACCCTTAACGAACTGGACTCGCCGAATAACAATGAGCAGTTCTTC	CSAPTLNELDSPNNNEQFF
few	TRBV28	.	TRBJ2-7	TGTGCCAGCAGTTTAGCGGGCCGAACCTACGAGCAGTACTTC	CASSLAGRTYEQYF
.	TRBV27	.	TRBJ2-7	TGTGCCAGCAGAGTAGCGGTAGCCTACGAGCAGTACTTC	CASRVAVAYEQYF
many	TRBV24-1	.	TRBJ2-1	TGTGCCACCAGTGATTCAACAGGGTTTTCCTACAATGAGCAGTTCTTC	CATSDSTGFSYNEQFF
.	TRBV27	.	TRBJ2-3	TGTGCCAGCAGTTTAGTGAGGGTTGAGCGGATGGGCATCACGGATACGCAGTATTTT	CASSLVRVERMGITDTQYF
few	TRBV28	.	TRBJ2-1	TGTGCCAGCAGTTTATCCGGGACATTCCATGAGCAGTTCTTC	CASSLSGTFHEQFF
few	TRBV27	TRBD1	TRBJ2-2	TGTGCCAGCAGTTTCAGGGGGCTCGGCGGGGAGCTGTTTTTT	CASSFRGLGGELFF
few	TRBV28	TRBD2	TRBJ2-7	TGTGCCAGCAGTTCTTTAGCGGGAGGGCTCTACGAGCAGTACTTC	CASSSLAGGLYEQYF
few	TRBV3-1	TRBD2	TRBJ2-1	TGTGCCAGCAGCCAAGATATGGCTAGCGGGCTCAATGAGCAGTTCTTC	CASSQDMASGLNEQFF
.	TRBV2	.	TRBJ1-4	TGTGCCAGCAGTGGGGGTGCTGGAAGTGAAAAACTGTTTTTT	CASSGGAGSEKLFF
.	TRBV12-5	TRBD1	TRBJ1-1	TGTGCTAGTGGTTGGGGGACAGGGAACACTGAAGCTTTCTTT	CASGWGTGNTEAFF
few	TRBV10-3	TRBD2	TRBJ2-3	TGTGCCATCAGAGAAACTAGCGGGCGCACAGATACGCAGTATTTT	CAIRETSGRTDTQYF
.	TRBV7-9	.	TRBJ2-1	TGTGCCAGCAGCCTCCCGGACAGTAATGAGCAGTTCTTC	CASSLPDSNEQFF
few	TRBV4-1	.	TRBJ1-1	TGCGCCAGCAGCCAAGAAACACGCGGTACTGAAGCTTTCTTT	CASSQETRGTEAFF
many	TRBV3-1	TRBD1	TRBJ2-7	TGTGCCAGCAGCCAGGGTACAGGGGCCTACGAGCAGTACTTC	CASSQGTGAYEQYF
.	TRBV12-3/TRBV12-4	.	TRBJ2-1	TGTGCCAGCAGTTTCAACTTACTGGTAAGCCACAATGAGCAGTTCTTC	CASSFNLLVSHNEQFF
many	TRBV12-3/TRBV12-4	TRBD1	TRBJ1-5	TGTGCCAGCAGCGATCAGGGGGCCCATCAGCCCCAGCATTTT	CASSDQGAHQPQHF
.	TRBV15	.	TRBJ2-6	TGTGCCACCAGCAGAGACGGCGGGACTGGGGCCAACGTCCTGACTTTC	CATSRDGGTGANVLTF
many	TRBV12-3/TRBV12-4	.	TRBJ1-5	TGTGCCAGCAGTTCACAGCTAAGGGGGCCCCAGCATTTT	CASSSQLRGPQHF